This TCR beta chain came from a study of neurological immune-mediated disorders (dated by TCRdb to the late 2010s). Regarding the study in general: Peripheral blood TCR-beta repertoires from HTLV-I-associated myelopathy (HAM/TSP) patients, multiple sclerosis patients and healthy controls were compared by UMI-based sequencing. Of the approximately 65 subjects in the cohort, about 14 were HAM/TSP patients, around 34 were multiple sclerosis patients, and approximately 20 were healthy controls. The approximately 110 TCR-beta libraries included longitudinal samples, technical triplicates and paired sorted CD4+ and CD8+ T-cell subsets alongside PBMC samples.

Results and caveats for the whole study, not just this receptor: No identical CDR3 amino acid sequences were shared among expanded clones across subjects, suggesting private TCR-beta repertoires in all groups. TCR clonal expansion was greatest in HAM/TSP patients and smallest in MS patients, who ranked below even healthy controls.

To synthesize cDNA, template-switch 5'RACE was performed with a primer carrying a 10-nucleotide random unique molecular identifier so that each TCR transcript was tagged. Each sequencing run produced over 190 million TCR-beta sequences covering 15-18 subjects. The RNeasy kit was used for extraction of total RNA. Using the KAPA Real-time Library Amplification kit, TCR-beta VDJ regions were amplified with primers for the TCR constant region and the 5'RACE anchor. Sample indexes and Illumina adaptors were added in a first PCR, and a second PCR then increased library yield. After Ampure bead purification, the TCR product of roughly 650 bp was size-selected on a 2% E-gel SizeSelection system. Library quality was checked on a Bioanalyzer, concentration was measured with Qubit, and libraries were quantified with the Kapa Library Quantification kit before pooling. Libraries were sequenced paired-end 2 x 150 bp on an Illumina HiSeq 2500. To increase sequence diversity, roughly 25-31% phiX was spiked into each library pool. The authors processed their data as follows. Quality-filtered reads were processed with the UMI-based MiGEC pipeline, and over 85% of raw TCR sequences were removed by the MiGEC pipeline during error correction. IMGT germline references were used for alignment of VDJ genes, and clonotypes were defined by a unique CDR3 amino acid sequence together with V-J genes. Clonal expansion, Shannon diversity and CDR3 relatedness were evaluated with VDJtools (CalcPairwiseDistances, ClusterSamples), while phylogenetic trees were built in CLCbio workbench. Expanded clones were defined as having at least 8 unique UMIs, based on coefficient-of-variation modelling across technical triplicates. Using fastp trimming at Q25 and MiXCR clonotype assembly, TCRdb reanalyzed the public sequencing data and kept in-frame beta chains. Rows with one shared CDR3 protein collapse into an entry with the most common genes and DNA. TCRdb's processing, not the authors', yielded these V and J calls. In this sample the table shows 45,000 or so distinct CDR3 sequences, about 13% of which occur a single time. Over 0.95% of the sample lies in the top ten.

V lost 1 base and J lost 6 bases, and the count of bases not matched to a germline gene is 10. The CDR3 numbers 16 residues from cysteine through phenylalanine. The retained sequence is limited to the CDR3, 48 bases, with the frame set at the first base. CDR1 SEHNR and CDR2 FQNEAQ are derived from the germline V gene (reference sequence). The table lists this clonotype with a few counts. This clone's antigen is unknown. Base qualities are not at hand, and no much larger clone is one base apart. The healthy controls were volunteers from a blood bank in Maryland, USA. For unsorted PBMC libraries, 2 million PBMCs were used after storage in RNAlater at -80 degrees C until RNA extraction. Peripheral blood underwent Ficoll-Hypaque density gradient centrifugation to isolate PBMCs, which were then cryopreserved in liquid nitrogen.

Sequencing used PBMCs. Here the chain combines TRBV7-9 and TRBJ2-3; a stretch of 7 junction bases matches TRBD2. The clonotype originates from a female donor in good health. The CDR3 corresponds to CASSLVGGTIMDTQYF. In nucleotides, the sequence is TGTGCCAGCAGCTTAGTTGGGGGGACTATCATGGATACGCAGTATTTT. With all but the CDR3 taken from the reference TRBV7-9 and TRBJ2-3 genes, the full variable domain is: DTGVSQNPRHKITKRGQNVTFRCDPISEHNRLYWYRQTLGQGPEFLTYFQNEAQLEKSRLLSDRFSAERPKGSFSTLEIQRTEQGDSAMYLCASSLVGGTIMDTQYFGPGTRLTVL.